This passage covers 20 T cell receptor beta chains from one sample sequenced in a study of T cells after posttransplantation cyclophosphamide. Clones were sequenced by immunoSEQ multiplex PCR, and TCRdb holds only the in-frame ones, with some missing. The sample carries tens of thousands of clones, approximately 94% recorded once. The sample taken for sequencing was PBMCs. All receptors come from a woman in her thirties in good health and a related stem cell transplant donor.

The J gene is TRBJ2-1, the V gene TRBV6-6; TRBD1 agrees at 7 bases. Germline lookup yields CDR1 MNHNY and CDR2 SVGAGI (reference sequence). V shed 8 bases, J shed 4 bases, and the junction held 8 bases outside the gene matches. The CDR3 sequence is 14 residues long. The CDR3, as DNA: TGTGCCAGCGGCCAGGGACAGCTATACAATGAGCAGTTCTTC. This sequence encodes CASGQGQLYNEQFF.

The rearrangement joins TRBV28 to TRBJ1-2; 8 nucleotides match TRBD1. V dropped 4 bases and J dropped 2; count of bases not matched to a gene: 3. Germline CDR1 and CDR2: MDHEN and SYDVKM. There are 14 residues in the CDR3. CDR3 coding DNA: TGTGCCAGCAGTTGGACAGGGAGAAACTATGGCTACACCTTC. Its translation: CASSWTGRNYGYTF.

The chain uses TRBV4-1 and TRBJ1-3; no clear D. Looked up from germline, CDR1 is MGHRA and CDR2 is YSYEKL. V lost 0 bases, J lost 3 bases, and 9 bases lay in between. CDR3 length: 15 amino acids. The CDR3 DNA is TGCGCCAGCAGCCAAGACCCGGGAGGTGGAAACACCATATATTTT. Its protein is CASSQDPGGGNTIYF.

The chain employs TRBV28 and TRBJ1-1, with D perhaps TRBD1 (5 bases). Trimming stripped 8 bases from V and 8 bases from J, with 18 bases between. CDR1 is MDHEN, CDR2 SYDVKM, per germline. The CDR3 runs 13 residues. CDR3 protein: CASYSGTSLEAFF. The CDR3 nucleotides are TGTGCCAGCTATAGCGGGACTTCTTTAGAAGCTTTCTTT.

This chain links TRBV18 with TRBJ2-6, with 7 bases matching TRBD1. J lost 1 base, V lost 5 bases, and 8 bases had no gene match. Germline lookup yields CDR1 KGHSH and CDR2 LQKENI. The CDR3 sequence is 17 residues long. Here the CDR3 reads CASSTGQPTSGANVLTF. The CDR3 DNA is TGTGCCAGCTCAACGGGACAGCCAACTTCTGGGGCCAACGTCCTGACTTTC.

The chain joins TRBV19 to TRBJ2-7; weak D call: TRBD1 (6 bases). Germline V gives CDR1 LNHDA, CDR2 SQIVND (reference sequence). The CDR3 loop spans 15 amino acids. Trimming left V 5 bases short and J 3 bases short, with 17 bases between. The CDR3 protein is CASSYQGHEDYEQYF. For the CDR3, the DNA is TGTGCCAGTAGTTACCAGGGGCACGAGGACTACGAGCAGTACTTC.

CDR3 region: CASSLGQGVGGTEAFF. For the CDR3, the DNA is TGCGCCAGCAGCCTAGGACAGGGCGTCGGAGGCACTGAAGCTTTCTTT. The J gene is TRBJ1-1, the V gene TRBV5-1; 8 nucleotides align to TRBD1. V was clipped by 4 bases and J by 4 bases; unmatched bases: 12. This CDR3 is built from 16 residues. Germline V gene data show CDR1 as SGHRS and CDR2 as YFSETQ.

This chain uses TRBV6-6 with TRBJ1-5; TRBD1 might be the D (5 bases). This CDR3 comprises 12 residues. Germline loops: CDR1 MNHNY, CDR2 SVGAGI (reference sequence). V was clipped by 6 bases and J by 5 bases, with 8 bases between them. Here the CDR3 reads CASSRVDQPQHF. In nucleotides, the CDR3 is TGTGCCAGCAGCAGGGTGGATCAGCCCCAGCATTTT.

The CDR3 spells CASSLGLAGGFRQETQYF. The CDR3 DNA reads TGTGCCAGCAGCCTGGGACTAGCGGGGGGGTTCCGCCAAGAGACCCAGTACTTC. The chain links TRBV5-4 to TRBJ2-5, with 16 nucleotides matching TRBD2. Losses at the gene ends were 4 bases for V and 1 base for J; bases not matched to a gene: 7. Germline V lookup: CDR1 SGHNT, CDR2 YYREEE (reference sequence). This CDR3 is 18 amino acids long.

The V call is TRBV5-4, the J call TRBJ1-6, with a possible D match to TRBD1 (6 bases). There are 14 residues in the CDR3. V dropped 4 bases and J dropped 5 bases, with 10 bases sitting between them. From germline, CDR1 is SGHNT and CDR2 YYREEE (reference sequence). CDR3 loop: CASSPRGDNSPLHF. The CDR3 DNA is TGTGCCAGCAGCCCCAGGGGCGATAATTCACCCCTCCACTTT.

The chain employs TRBV4-1 and TRBJ1-2, with a weak D call TRBD1 (5 bases). The CDR3 totals 17 residues. V was pared by 1 base and J by 6 bases, with 21 bases between. Germline V lookup: CDR1 MGHRA, CDR2 YSYEKL. As DNA, the CDR3 is TGCGCCAGCAGCCAAGGTATATTCCAACAGGAGAGCGATGGCTACACCTTC. As protein: CASSQGIFQQESDGYTF.

The chain carries TRBV19 and TRBJ1-5; D not certain. The CDR3 runs to 12 residues. The V end lost 3 bases, the J end lost 6 bases, and 6 bases lay between the germline ends. Per germline, CDR1 LNHDA and CDR2 SQIVND (reference sequence). The CDR3 loop reads CASSITVQPQHF. DNA for the CDR3: TGTGCCAGTAGTATTACAGTTCAGCCCCAGCATTTT. The full variable domain, rest sourced from reference TRBV19 and TRBJ1-5, is DGGITQSPKYLFRKEGQNVTLSCEQNLNHDAMYWYRQDPGQGLRLIYYSQIVNDFQKGDIAEGYSVSREKKESFPLTVTSAQKNPTAFYLCASSITVQPQHFGDGTRLSIL.

This clone has just one count. The rearrangement joins TRBV7-2 to TRBJ2-3; 7 nucleotides agree with TRBD2. Germline V gene lookup returns CDR1 SGHTA and CDR2 FQGNSA. Trimming cost V 1 base and J 0 bases; bases outside gene matches: 7. CDR3 length: 17 amino acids. The CDR3 protein is CASSLVSGGRSTDTQYF. The CDR3 DNA reads as TGTGCCAGCAGCTTAGTATCGGGGGGAAGAAGCACAGATACGCAGTATTTT. The full variable domain, rest sourced from reference TRBV7-2 and TRBJ2-3, is GAGVSQSPSNKVTEKGKDVELRCDPISGHTALYWYRQSLGQGLEFLIYFQGNSAPDKSGLPSDRFSAERTGGSVSTLTIQRTQQEDSAVYLCASSLVSGGRSTDTQYFGPGTRLTVL.

The rearrangement links TRBV10-3 to TRBJ1-1; 7 bases align to TRBD1. The junction had 4 bases not matched to a gene; V was cut back by 2 bases and J by 1 base. Germline CDR1 and CDR2: ENHRY and SYGVKD. The CDR3 spans 15 residues. Written as DNA, the CDR3 is TGTGCCATCAGTGAGCGTGACAGGGCGAACACTGAAGCTTTCTTT. Encoded protein: CAISERDRANTEAFF.

V gene TRBV5-6 combines with J gene TRBJ2-3; 8 nucleotides agree with TRBD2. The CDR3 totals 14 residues. V lost 3 bases to trimming and J lost 9 bases; unmatched junction nucleotides: 9. CDR1 and CDR2 from the germline V gene are SGHDT and YYEEEE. The CDR3 reads CASSSAGAGGTQYF. Here the CDR3 DNA reads TGTGCCAGCAGCTCAGCGGGGGCTGGGGGGACGCAGTATTTT.

The J gene is TRBJ1-4, the V gene TRBV4-2; maybe TRBD1 (6 bases). V was pared by 6 bases and J by 1 base, with 21 bases between. This CDR3 has 18 residues. CDR1 and CDR2 (germline): LGHNA, YNFKEQ. In DNA form, the CDR3 reads TGTGCCAGCAGTAAAGGGTATAGACAGGTCGGAACTAATGAAAAACTGTTTTTT. It specifies CASSKGYRQVGTNEKLFF.

This clone occurred once. The chain couples TRBV7-2 to TRBJ2-5; 7 bases line up with TRBD2. Germline lookup yields CDR1 SGHTA and CDR2 FQGNSA. J lost 2 bases, V lost 4 bases, and 7 bases had no gene match. There are 15 residues in the CDR3. The CDR3 region has the DNA TGTGCCAGCAGCTCTGGGGGGGGGATACAAGAGACCCAGTACTTC. Its protein is CASSSGGGIQETQYF.

The chain recombines TRBV30 with TRBJ2-7; 8 bases map to TRBD1. Trimming at V came to 5 bases and at J to 6 bases, leaving 6 bases not matched to a gene. The CDR3 totals 12 residues. Looked up from germline, CDR1 is GTSNPN and CDR2 is SVGIG (reference sequence). CDR3 in amino acids: CAWRITGGEQYF. In DNA form, the CDR3 reads TGTGCCTGGCGCATTACAGGGGGCGAGCAGTACTTC.

The chain recombines TRBV4-2 with TRBJ1-2; D may be TRBD1 (6 bases). The germline CDR1 and CDR2 sequences are LGHNA and YNFKEQ. The CDR3 length is 14 residues. V gave up 0 bases and J gave up 13 bases, with 18 bases separating them. The CDR3 nucleotides read TGTGCCAGCAGCCAAGAGGGGGCCAGGGCCTTGTTCACCTTC. Amino acid sequence: CASSQEGARALFTF.

A few counts support this clone. The gene calls are TRBV4-1 and TRBJ1-1; 8 bases line up with TRBD1. The germline V gene has CDR1 MGHRA and CDR2 YSYEKL. The CDR3 covers 14 residues. Trimming removed 4 bases from V and 3 bases from J; junction bases left unmatched: 4. In DNA, the CDR3 is TGCGCCAGCAGCCTCACAGGGGGTGACACTGAAGCTTTCTTT. Translating gives CASSLTGGDTEAFF.